A single count supports the clone carrying this T cell receptor (beta chain). Authors' processing steps: From reference gene primer amplification, estimates of nucleated cell counts were derived. Generated by immunoSEQ multiplex PCR, the TCRdb table keeps only in-frame clones and is missing some. V and J calls and clone size are as listed in that table; D and trimming were resolved from the DNA. The profile shows about 370,000 clones, around 87% of them singletons. The data are from a study of blood T cell repertoires in COVID-19. J was trimmed by 4 bases and V by 6 bases; bases with no gene match: 9. This CDR3 is 15 amino acids long. The germline gives CDR1 MNHEY, CDR2 SVGEGT.

The receptor was derived from a woman aged 25-40 years with COVID-19, enrolled during active disease. This chain connects TRBV6-2 or TRBV6-3 to TRBJ2-1, with 7 bases identical to TRBD2. The sequencing sample was made of peripheral blood. CDR3 region: CASSRSGNGYNEQFF. The CDR3 coding sequence is TGTGCCAGCAGCCGCAGCGGGAATGGGTACAATGAGCAGTTCTTC.